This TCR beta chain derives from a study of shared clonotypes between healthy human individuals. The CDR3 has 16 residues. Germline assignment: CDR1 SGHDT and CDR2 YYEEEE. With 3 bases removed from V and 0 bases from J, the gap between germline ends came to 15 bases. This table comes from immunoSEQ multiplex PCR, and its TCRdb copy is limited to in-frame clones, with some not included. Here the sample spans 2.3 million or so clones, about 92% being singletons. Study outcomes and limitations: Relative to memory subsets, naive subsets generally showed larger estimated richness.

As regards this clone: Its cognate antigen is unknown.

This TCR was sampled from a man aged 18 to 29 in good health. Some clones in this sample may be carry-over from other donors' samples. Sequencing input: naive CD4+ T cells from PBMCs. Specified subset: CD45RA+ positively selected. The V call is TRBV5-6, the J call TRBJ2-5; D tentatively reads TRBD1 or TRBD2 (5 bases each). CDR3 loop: CASSSPGTAHQETQYF. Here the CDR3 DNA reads TGTGCCAGCAGCTCGCCAGGGACGGCGCACCAAGAGACCCAGTACTTC.